Below are 25 T cell receptor beta chains sequenced from a single sample in a study of memory CD4+ T cells and cytomegalovirus serostatus. Profiling relied on immunoSEQ multiplex PCR, and the TCRdb table lists in-frame clones only, not all of them. This table holds approximately 44,000 clones, less than 80% found once. Single viable CD3+CD4+CD8-CD45RO+ cells were sorted as the memory CD4+ T cells. Material: memory CD4+ T cells from blood. Receptors were obtained from an adult in good health and CMV-seronegative.

This clone was seen a single time. The J gene is TRBJ2-7, the V gene TRBV7-9; TRBD1 might be the D (6 bases). Looked up from germline, CDR1 is SEHNR and CDR2 is FQNEAQ (reference sequence). This CDR3 has 14 amino acids. Trimming left V 4 bases short and J 3 bases short, with 13 bases between. DNA for the CDR3: TGTGCCAGCAGCTACAGGGTAGCCCTCTACGAGCAGTACTTC. It encodes CASSYRVALYEQYF. The full variable domain, in which reference TRBV7-9 and TRBJ2-7 provide the parts outside the CDR3, is DTGVSQNPRHKITKRGQNVTFRCDPISEHNRLYWYRQTLGQGPEFLTYFQNEAQLEKSRLLSDRFSAERPKGSFSTLEIQRTEQGDSAMYLCASSYRVALYEQYFGPGTRLTVT.

This clone has only a few counts. The chain combines TRBV7-2 with TRBJ1-1; the D is unclear. The V and J ends lost 3 bases and 2 bases respectively, with 7 bases between them. Per germline, CDR1 SGHTA and CDR2 FQGNSA. CDR3 length equals 13 residues. CDR3 nucleotides: TGTGCCAGCAGCTTCATTGAAAACACTGAAGCTTTCTTT. This encodes CASSFIENTEAFF.

The chain carries TRBV5-1 and TRBJ1-1; TRBD1 matches at 11 bases. Germline-derived CDR1 and CDR2 are SGHRS and YFSETQ. This CDR3 comprises 16 residues. Losses at the gene ends were 3 bases for V and 4 bases for J; bases not matched to a gene: 8. CDR3 sequence: CASSSPRTGGVTEAFF. The CDR3 region has the DNA TGCGCCAGCAGCTCACCTCGGACAGGGGGCGTCACTGAAGCTTTCTTT.

V gene TRBV7-2 combines with J gene TRBJ2-2; 14 bases align to TRBD2. Losses at the gene ends were 7 bases for V and 6 bases for J; bases not matched to a gene: 4. The CDR3 totals 15 residues. From germline, CDR1 is SGHTA and CDR2 FQGNSA. The CDR3 loop reads CASNPGLAGAGELFF. Here the CDR3 DNA reads TGTGCCAGCAACCCGGGACTAGCGGGAGCCGGGGAGCTGTTTTTT.

The V gene is TRBV7-2, the J gene TRBJ2-3; D is possibly TRBD2 (6 bases). The V and J ends lost 4 bases and 1 base respectively, with 12 bases between them. Germline CDR1 SGHTA, CDR2 FQGNSA. This CDR3 contains 15 residues. CDR3 protein: CASSSVREGTDTQYF. CDR3 nucleotide sequence: TGTGCCAGCAGCTCAGTTAGGGAGGGCACAGATACGCAGTATTTT.

The J gene is TRBJ2-7, the V gene TRBV18, with 7 positions matching TRBD1. In germline, CDR1 is KGHSH, CDR2 LQKENI. CDR3 size: 16 residues. V was pared by 1 base and J by 4 bases, with 10 bases of the junction left unmatched. CDR3 amino acids: CASSPLDSSRGYEQYF. The CDR3 nucleotides read TGTGCCAGCTCACCACTTGACAGCTCCAGGGGGTACGAGCAGTACTTC.

This clone was counted a single time. The rearrangement uses TRBV28 and TRBJ2-1; 10 bases match TRBD2. V shed 11 bases and J 0 bases; nucleotides not matched to a gene: 4. Germline CDR1 is MDHEN and CDR2 is SYDVKM. CDR3 length: 14 residues. The CDR3 loop is CAGSSGSSYNEQFF. CDR3 nucleotide sequence: TGTGCCGGATCTAGCGGGAGCTCCTACAATGAGCAGTTCTTC.

This chain connects TRBV7-3 to TRBJ1-2; D is perhaps TRBD1 (6 bases). In germline, CDR1 is SGHTA, CDR2 FQGTGA. V was clipped by 4 bases and J by 0 bases, with 9 bases between them. CDR3 length: 14 amino acids. This chain's CDR3 is CASSSGATNYGYTF. The CDR3 bases are TGTGCCAGCAGCTCAGGGGCCACTAACTATGGCTACACCTTC.

A few counts support this clone. This chain uses TRBV7-6 with TRBJ2-1; possible D gene TRBD2, 6 bases. The CDR3 runs 15 residues. The germline V gene has CDR1 SGHVS and CDR2 FNYEAQ. V lost 5 bases, J lost 5 bases, and 16 bases lay in between. The CDR3 is CASSDPTSSDNEQFF. CDR3 bases: TGTGCCAGCAGCGATCCGACTAGTAGCGACAATGAGCAGTTCTTC. The whole variable domain, remainder taken from reference TRBV7-6 and TRBJ2-1, is GAGVSQSPRYKVTKRGQDVALRCDPISGHVSLYWYRQALGQGPEFLTYFNYEAQQDKSGLPNDRFSAERPEGSISTLTIQRTEQRDSAMYRCASSDPTSSDNEQFFGPGTRLTVL.

The chain employs TRBV19 and TRBJ1-5, with TRBD1 matching 12 bases. CDR1 is LNHDA, CDR2 SQIVND, per germline (reference sequence). CDR3 length: 16 amino acids. The V segment lost 6 bases and the J segment 1 base; nucleotides outside the gene matches: 4. This chain's CDR3 is CASRGTGGQSNQPQHF. Written as DNA, the CDR3 is TGTGCCAGTAGGGGGACAGGGGGCCAAAGCAATCAGCCCCAGCATTTT.

The V gene is TRBV21-1, the J gene TRBJ2-3; the table calls TRBD2, which could not be checked here. TRBV21-1 is shown as a pseudogene. The CDR3 consists of 15 residues. The DNA of the CDR3 is TGTGCCAGCAGCAAAGGACTAGCGGGATCTGATACGCAGTATTTT. Translating gives CASSKGLAGSDTQYF.

For this clone: One end of the junction does not line up with germline, which may come from a read error. The V and J genes are TRBV9 and TRBJ2-5, with D perhaps matching TRBD2 (6 bases). From germline, CDR1 is SGDLS and CDR2 YYNGEE. The CDR3 covers 14 residues. CDR3 loop: CVSSPRPGGETQYF. CDR3 coding DNA: TGTGTCAGCAGCCCCCGTCCCGGAGGGGAGACCCAGTACTTC.

The CDR3 loop reads CASRLTTRQGRNTIYF. DNA for the CDR3: TGTGCCAGCAGGCTCACTACGAGACAGGGAAGAAACACCATATATTTT. V is TRBV28 and J is TRBJ1-3, with 7 bases lining up with TRBD1. CDR1 is MDHEN and CDR2 is SYDVKM in the germline V gene. This CDR3 has 16 residues. The junction had 13 bases not matched to a gene; V was cut back by 6 bases and J by 5 bases. Using reference TRBV28 and TRBJ1-3 for the parts outside the CDR3, the full variable domain is DVKVTQSSRYLVKRTGEKVFLECVQDMDHENMFWYRQDPGLGLRLIYFSYDVKMKEKGDIPEGYSVSREKKERFSLILESASTNQTSMYLCASRLTTRQGRNTIYFGEGSWLTVV.

The chain is built from TRBV15 and TRBJ2-7, with D tentatively TRBD1 (5 bases). V shed 0 bases and J shed 2 bases, with 8 bases lying between them. The V gene's germline CDR1 is LNHNV and CDR2 YYDKDF (reference sequence). CDR3 length: 14 amino acids. The CDR3 region has the DNA TGTGCCACCAGCAGAGATCCCAGGGCCTACGAGCAGTACTTC. Its protein product is CATSRDPRAYEQYF.

CDR3 region: CASSLVQDYEQYF. The CDR3 region has the DNA TGTGCCAGCAGCTTAGTCCAAGATTACGAGCAGTACTTC. The J gene is TRBJ2-7, the V gene TRBV11-2; no clear D gene. The germline CDR1 and CDR2 sequences are SGHAT and FQNNGV. This CDR3 is built from 13 residues. V was shortened by 1 base and J by 4 bases, with 8 bases between the two germline ends.

The J gene is TRBJ2-5, the V gene TRBV19; no definite D call. CDR1 and CDR2 (germline): LNHDA, SQIVND (reference sequence). This CDR3 contains 13 residues. With 4 bases removed from V and 10 bases from J, the gap between germline ends came to 16 bases. The chain's CDR3 is CASSRVLREGQYF. The CDR3 DNA is TGTGCCAGTAGTAGGGTCTTACGAGAAGGCCAGTACTTC.

This clone was seen just once. The V and J genes are TRBV14 and TRBJ2-2; maybe TRBD1 (6 bases). The CDR3 has 16 residues. In germline, CDR1 is SGHDN, CDR2 FVKESK. Trimming took 2 bases from V and 4 from J, leaving 14 bases between them. The CDR3 nucleotides are TGTGCCAGCAGCCAACCTGGTCAGGGGACCACCGGGGAGCTGTTTTTT. The encoded protein is CASSQPGQGTTGELFF.

V and J are TRBV5-1 and TRBJ2-5, with 8 bases identical to TRBD1. Germline V gives CDR1 SGHRS, CDR2 YFSETQ. This CDR3 is 14 amino acids long. The V and J ends lost 4 bases and 4 bases, in that order; junction bases with no gene match: 6. The DNA for the CDR3 is TGCGCCAGCAGCGTCGGACAGGGAGGAGAGACCCAGTACTTC. This sequence encodes CASSVGQGGETQYF.

The genes are TRBV7-2 and TRBJ2-1; no firm D call. Germline V CDR1 and CDR2: SGHTA, FQGNSA. The V end lost 6 bases, the J end lost 8 bases, and 14 bases lay between the germline ends. The CDR3 extends over 13 amino acids. CDR3 in DNA: TGTGCCAGCAGACAACGAGCGTTCGATGAGCAGTTCTTC. It yields the protein CASRQRAFDEQFF. Looking up the rest from reference TRBV7-2 and TRBJ2-1 gives the full variable domain: GAGVSQSPSNKVTEKGKDVELRCDPISGHTALYWYRQSLGQGLEFLIYFQGNSAPDKSGLPSDRFSAERTGGSVSTLTIQRTQQEDSAVYLCASRQRAFDEQFFGPGTRLTVL.

This rearrangement joins TRBV2 to TRBJ1-3; D is unresolved. CDR1 is SNHLY and CDR2 is FYNNEI in the germline V gene. CDR3 length: 13 amino acids. Trimming cost V 3 bases and J 4 bases, with 7 bases left between them. The CDR3: CASSEVRGNTIYF. For the CDR3, the DNA is TGTGCCAGCAGTGAGGTCAGGGGAAACACCATATATTTT.

The rearrangement uses TRBV28 and TRBJ2-1, with 12 bases fitting TRBD2. From germline, CDR1 is MDHEN and CDR2 SYDVKM. The CDR3 is 13 residues long. Losses at the gene ends were 6 bases for V and 10 bases for J; bases not matched to a gene: 4. CDR3 nucleotide sequence: TGTGCCAGCAGAACTAGCGGGAGGATAGAGCAGTTCTTC. It yields the protein CASRTSGRIEQFF.

The chain couples TRBV5-4 to TRBJ2-1, with 12 bases matching TRBD2. CDR1 SGHNT and CDR2 YYREEE come from the germline V gene (reference sequence). The junction had 5 bases not matched to a gene; V was cut back by 3 bases and J by 7 bases. The CDR3 sequence is 15 residues long. The CDR3 nucleotides read TGTGCCAGCAGCTCCGGACTAGCGGGGACTAATGAGCAGTTCTTC. This gives the protein CASSSGLAGTNEQFF.

This chain connects TRBV5-6 to TRBJ1-4, with a weak D call TRBD1 (5 bases). This CDR3 region has 14 residues. The V and J ends lost 3 bases and 4 bases respectively, with 10 bases between them. Germline V CDR1 and CDR2: SGHDT, YYEEEE. The CDR3 DNA sequence: TGTGCCAGCAGCTATTGGGGGAGTAATGAAAAACTGTTTTTT. Encoded protein: CASSYWGSNEKLFF.

This chain joins TRBV2 and TRBJ1-1; 7 bases map to TRBD1. This CDR3 region has 14 residues. The J segment lost 4 bases and the V segment lost 5 bases, leaving 7 bases of the junction unmatched. Looked up from germline, CDR1 is SNHLY and CDR2 is FYNNEI. CDR3 sequence reads: CASSTTGIGTEAFF. CDR3 nucleotides: TGTGCCAGCAGTACGACAGGGATCGGCACTGAAGCTTTCTTT.

This chain uses TRBV5-1 with TRBJ2-2, with D unresolved. Germline-derived CDR1 and CDR2 are SGHRS and YFSETQ. Trimming took 0 bases from V and 6 from J, leaving 6 bases between them. This CDR3 contains 13 residues. The CDR3 nucleotides read TGCGCCAGCAGCTTGGAACCGTCCGGGGAGCTGTTTTTT. Translated, it gives CASSLEPSGELFF.